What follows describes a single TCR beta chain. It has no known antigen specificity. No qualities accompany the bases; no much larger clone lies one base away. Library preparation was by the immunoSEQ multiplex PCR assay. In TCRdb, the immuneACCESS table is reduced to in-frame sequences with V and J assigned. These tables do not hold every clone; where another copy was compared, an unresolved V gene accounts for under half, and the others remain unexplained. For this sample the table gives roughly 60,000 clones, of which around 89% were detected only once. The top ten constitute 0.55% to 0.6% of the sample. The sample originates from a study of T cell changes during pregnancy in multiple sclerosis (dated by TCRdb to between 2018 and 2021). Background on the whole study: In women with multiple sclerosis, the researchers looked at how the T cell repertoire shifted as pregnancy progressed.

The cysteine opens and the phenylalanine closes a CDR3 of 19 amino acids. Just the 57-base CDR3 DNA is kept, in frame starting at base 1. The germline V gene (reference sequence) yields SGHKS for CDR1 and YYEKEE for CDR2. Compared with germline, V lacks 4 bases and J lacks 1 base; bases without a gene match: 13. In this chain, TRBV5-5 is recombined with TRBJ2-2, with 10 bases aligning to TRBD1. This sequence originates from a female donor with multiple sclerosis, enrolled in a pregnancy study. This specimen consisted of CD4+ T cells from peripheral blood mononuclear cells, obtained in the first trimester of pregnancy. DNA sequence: TGTGCCAGCAGCCCCCGGGACAGGGGTACTAGCGGGAACACCGGGGAGCTGTTTTTT. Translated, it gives CASSPRDRGTSGNTGELFF.